This T cell receptor (beta chain) originates from a study of blood T cell repertoires in COVID-19. Germline V gene sequence: CDR1 SGHVS, CDR2 FNYEAQ. CDR3 length: 15 residues. V was trimmed by 2 bases and J by 3 bases, leaving 13 bases between them. Generated by immunoSEQ multiplex PCR, the TCRdb table keeps only in-frame clones and is missing some. The sample yields 380,000 or so clones, around 88% seen once. The specimen was peripheral blood. The clonotype was recovered from a woman aged 55 to 70 with COVID-19, enrolled during active disease. The rearrangement joins TRBV7-6 to TRBJ1-1; no definite D call. CDR3 DNA sequence: TGTGCCAGCAGCTTATCGGCCAGGTTAGACACTGAAGCTTTCTTT. It specifies CASSLSARLDTEAFF.